The 28 T cell receptor beta chains below come from one sample, sequenced in a study of T cell responses to AZD1222 COVID-19 vaccine. The assay was immunoSEQ multiplex PCR, and TCRdb's table has in-frame clones only and misses some. The sample has over 130,000 clones, around 89% seen once. The source was peripheral blood, collected on day 0 of AZD1222 vaccination. The receptors shown here come from an adult in good health.

This rearrangement joins TRBV2 to TRBJ2-5, with D perhaps assigned TRBD1 or TRBD2 (5 bases each). The CDR3 runs 13 residues. Trimming cost V 8 bases and J 4 bases, with 14 bases left between them. CDR1 is SNHLY and CDR2 is FYNNEI in the germline V gene. The DNA of the CDR3 is TGTGCCAGCTCGCCCGGTGGGGGAGAGACCCAGTACTTC. Protein sequence: CASSPGGGETQYF.

This clone appeared once. The chain links TRBV18 to TRBJ2-5, with a weak D call TRBD1 (7 bases). CDR3 length: 16 amino acids. CDR1 and CDR2 (germline): KGHSH, LQKENI. V lost 5 bases, J lost 2 bases, and 18 bases lay in between. This chain's CDR3 is CASSSGGLSLQETQYF. The CDR3 DNA reads TGTGCCAGCTCATCAGGGGGGTTGAGTCTGCAAGAGACCCAGTACTTC. Filled out from reference TRBV18 and TRBJ2-5, the complete variable domain reads NAGVMQNPRHLVRRRGQEARLRCSPMKGHSHVYWYRQLPEEGLKFMVYLQKENIIDESGMPKERFSAEFPKEGPSILRIQQVVRGDSAAYFCASSSGGLSLQETQYFGPGTRLLVL.

The V call is TRBV2, the J call TRBJ1-2; possible D gene TRBD1, 5 bases. V was trimmed by 9 bases and J by 3 bases, leaving 23 bases between them. CDR1 and CDR2 (germline): SNHLY, FYNNEI. The CDR3 has 16 residues. The CDR3 protein is CARESPLRTGHYGYTF. The CDR3 DNA follows: TGTGCCAGGGAATCTCCCCTTCGCACGGGGCACTATGGCTACACCTTC.

V usage is TRBV3-1 (or the pseudogene TRBV3-2) and J usage is TRBJ1-1, with a tentative D call TRBD1 (5 bases). Germline V gene data show CDR1 as LGHDT and CDR2 as YNNKEL (reference sequence). The CDR3 has 14 amino acids. Trimming took 4 bases from V and 0 from J, leaving 9 bases between them. CDR3: CASSLGTMNTEAFF. The CDR3 DNA reads TGTGCCAGCAGCCTCGGGACGATGAACACTGAAGCTTTCTTT.

Regarding this clone: The same CDR3 arises from other DNA sequences in this sample as well. The J gene is TRBJ2-5, the V gene TRBV12-3 or TRBV12-4, with no clear D. V was cut by 3 bases and J by 5 bases, with 4 bases left in between. The CDR3 is 11 amino acids. The CDR3, as DNA: TGTGCCAGCAGTTTGCAGGAGACCCAGTACTTC. Translated: CASSLQETQYF.

The chain is built from TRBV10-3 and TRBJ1-4; 10 nucleotides line up with TRBD1. The V gene end was trimmed by 8 bases and the J gene end by 0 bases; junction bases not matched to a gene: 9. Germline V gene sequence: CDR1 ENHRY, CDR2 SYGVKD. The CDR3 covers 17 residues. The CDR3 DNA sequence: TGTGCCATCCAGGAAGGACAGGGGGGAGCAACTAATGAAAAACTGTTTTTT. Translation: CAIQEGQGGATNEKLFF.

The rearrangement uses TRBV5-4 and TRBJ1-6; D is undetermined. This CDR3 spans 14 amino acids. The V gene lost 5 bases and the J gene lost 6 bases, with 12 bases spanning the gap. Germline V gives CDR1 SGHNT, CDR2 YYREEE (reference sequence). In nucleotides, the CDR3 is TGTGCCAGCAGGCCCCGGGAGGCTAATTCACCCCTCCACTTT. It specifies CASRPREANSPLHF. The entire variable domain, with the rest obtained from reference TRBV5-4 and TRBJ1-6, is as follows: ETGVTQSPTHLIKTRGQQVTLRCSSQSGHNTVSWYQQALGQGPQFIFQYYREEENGRGNFPPRFSGLQFPNYSSELNVNALELDDSALYLCASRPREANSPLHFGNGTRLTVT.

The genes are TRBV2 and TRBJ1-2; D is unresolved. The CDR3 contains 12 residues. Germline assignment: CDR1 SNHLY and CDR2 FYNNEI. The CDR3 DNA sequence: TGTGTAAAAGCCGGTGAGAACTATGGCTACACCTTC. Residues: CVKAGENYGYTF.

The chain is built from TRBV4-1 and TRBJ2-1; D remains ambiguous. Trimming pared 5 bases from V and 3 bases from J, leaving 26 bases between. The germline V gene encodes CDR1 MGHRA and CDR2 YSYEKL. The CDR3 has 19 residues. CDR3 loop: CASSYLQGPGKQDYNEQFF. DNA for the CDR3: TGCGCCAGCAGCTATCTACAAGGGCCAGGAAAACAAGACTACAATGAGCAGTTCTTC.

The chain joins TRBV20-1 to TRBJ2-5, with a possible D match to TRBD2 (6 bases). Germline CDR1 reads DFQATT; CDR2 reads SNEGSKA (reference sequence). V lost 3 bases to trimming and J lost 1 base, with 15 bases between them. The CDR3 extends over 15 amino acids. CDR3 protein: CSASSGRFPQETQYF. CDR3 sequence (DNA): TGCAGTGCTAGTTCGGGGAGGTTTCCCCAAGAGACCCAGTACTTC.

This sequence joins TRBV6-5 and TRBJ1-1, with D tentatively TRBD1 (5 bases). Germline assignment: CDR1 MNHEY and CDR2 SVGAGI. V was cut by 11 bases and J by 0 bases, with 19 bases left in between. This CDR3 is built from 15 residues. CDR3 loop: CAAHSGLGLNTEAFF. CDR3 DNA: TGTGCCGCACACAGCGGGCTGGGGCTGAACACTGAAGCTTTCTTT.

The chain carries TRBV27 and TRBJ2-7, with 7 bases identical to TRBD1. Germline assignment: CDR1 MNHEY and CDR2 SMNVEV (reference sequence). J lost 12 bases, V lost 0 bases, and 11 bases had no gene match. This CDR3 contains 14 residues. Here the CDR3 reads CASSLSSGQLKVYF. In DNA form, the CDR3 reads TGTGCCAGCAGTTTATCCTCGGGACAGCTAAAGGTGTACTTC.

The chain employs TRBV12-3 or TRBV12-4 and TRBJ1-2, with D maybe TRBD1 (6 bases). The CDR3 loop spans 11 amino acids. The V end was cut by 5 bases, the J end by 8 bases, with 9 bases between. In nucleotides, the CDR3 is TGTGCCAGCAGTCAAACAGGGGGCTACACCTTC. The encoded protein is CASSQTGGYTF.

This chain links TRBV5-1 with TRBJ2-6; 9 bases line up with TRBD2. CDR1 is SGHRS, CDR2 YFSETQ, per germline. The ends lost 1 base at V and 2 bases at J; junction bases unmatched: 10. CDR3 length: 19 residues. DNA for the CDR3: TGCGCCAGCAGCTTGTCCCTAGCGGGACTGAACACTGGGGCCAACGTCCTGACTTTC. This gives the protein CASSLSLAGLNTGANVLTF.

V usage is TRBV6-2 or TRBV6-3 and J usage is TRBJ2-7; D is perhaps TRBD2 (5 bases). CDR1 MNHEY and CDR2 SVGEGT come from the germline V gene. Trimming took off 4 bases at V and 3 bases at J, with 19 bases between the two ends. This CDR3 region has 16 residues. CDR3 sequence: CASSSSAGGARYEQYF. CDR3 sequence (DNA): TGTGCCAGCAGTTCGAGCGCGGGTGGTGCCCGCTACGAGCAGTACTTC.

The CDR3 spells CASSFGGAENTEAFF. DNA of the CDR3: TGTGCCAGCAGTTTCGGGGGGGCCGAGAACACTGAAGCTTTCTTT. The J gene is TRBJ1-1, the V gene TRBV28, with TRBD1 as a possible D gene (6 bases). Germline V CDR1 and CDR2: MDHEN, SYDVKM. V lost 3 bases and J 1 base, leaving 12 bases between the germline ends. This CDR3 contains 15 residues.

This clone was seen only a few times. The chain links TRBV6-5 to TRBJ2-7; a weak D match, TRBD1 (6 bases). The CDR3 length is 13 residues. V was pared by 5 bases and J by 2 bases, with 10 bases between. Germline values: CDR1 MNHEY, CDR2 SVGAGI. CDR3: CASSRDKAYEQYF. In DNA form, the CDR3 reads TGTGCCAGCAGTCGGGACAAGGCCTACGAGCAGTACTTC.

V and J are TRBV10-3 and TRBJ1-2; 9 nucleotides match TRBD1. This CDR3 contains 15 residues. J gave up 8 bases and V 4 bases, and 11 bases lay outside the gene matches. Germline CDR1 ENHRY, CDR2 SYGVKD. For the CDR3, the DNA is TGTGCCATCAGTGCCGATCCGGGACAGGGAAGCGGCTACACCTTC. Amino acid sequence: CAISADPGQGSGYTF.

There are a few counts of this clone. The V and J genes are TRBV6-5 and TRBJ2-7; D is unclear. The germline gives CDR1 MNHEY, CDR2 SVGAGI. Trimming removed 1 base at V and 1 base at J, with 5 bases between. There are 13 residues in the CDR3. CDR3: CASSYWGSYEQYF. CDR3 DNA sequence: TGTGCCAGCAGTTACTGGGGTTCCTACGAGCAGTACTTC.

The J gene is TRBJ1-5, the V gene TRBV5-8; the match to TRBD1 covers 9 bases. This CDR3 is built from 14 residues. V shed 4 bases and J 6 bases; nucleotides not matched to a gene: 5. Germline CDR1 and CDR2: SGHTS and YDEGEE. CDR3 DNA sequence: TGTGCCAGCAGCGATGGGACAGGGCTTCAGCCCCAGCATTTT. Translating gives CASSDGTGLQPQHF. Variable domain in full (rest from reference TRBV5-8 and TRBJ1-5): EAGVTQSPTHLIKTRGQQATLRCSPISGHTSVYWYQQALGLGLQFLLWYDEGEERNRGNFPPRFSGRQFPNYSSELNVNALELEDSALYLCASSDGTGLQPQHFGDGTRLSIL.

The chain is built from TRBV28 and TRBJ2-7, with 7 bases matching TRBD2. V was clipped by 7 bases and J by 2 bases; unmatched bases: 11. CDR1 MDHEN and CDR2 SYDVKM come from the germline V gene. This CDR3 has 15 residues. The CDR3 nucleotides are TGTGCCAGCATGGCGGGAGTCAATTTCGCCTACGAGCAGTACTTC. Protein sequence: CASMAGVNFAYEQYF. The variable domain in full, completed from reference TRBV28 and TRBJ2-7, reads DVKVTQSSRYLVKRTGEKVFLECVQDMDHENMFWYRQDPGLGLRLIYFSYDVKMKEKGDIPEGYSVSREKKERFSLILESASTNQTSMYLCASMAGVNFAYEQYFGPGTRLTVT.

The gene calls are TRBV19 and TRBJ2-1; D is unclear. V was pared by 11 bases and J by 0 bases, with 11 bases between. Germline CDR1 reads LNHDA; CDR2 reads SQIVND (reference sequence). The CDR3 sequence is 13 residues long. The CDR3 bases are TGTGCCTCCGCACAGAGCTCCTACAATGAGCAGTTCTTC. Translation: CASAQSSYNEQFF.

The CDR3 coding sequence is TGCGCCAGCAGCCTATCAAAGCGGGGGCCCACAGATACGCAGTATTTT. It encodes CASSLSKRGPTDTQYF. V usage is TRBV4-1 and J usage is TRBJ2-3, with 8 bases fitting TRBD2. This CDR3 spans 16 amino acids. Germline CDR1 and CDR2: MGHRA and YSYEKL. Unmatched junction bases numbered 8, after V lost 4 bases and J lost 2 bases.

The V gene is TRBV27, the J gene TRBJ2-7, with a weak D call TRBD1 (6 bases). This CDR3 spans 14 amino acids. Germline CDR1 and CDR2: MNHEY and SMNVEV (reference sequence). V was shortened by 5 bases and J by 3 bases, with 14 bases between the two germline ends. The CDR3 sequence is CASSPWDTYYEQYF. CDR3 sequence (DNA): TGTGCCAGCAGTCCCTGGGACACTTACTACGAGCAGTACTTC.

CDR3 DNA sequence: TGTGCCAGCAGCCAAGCTATATCCGGGACCCGTGGAAACACCATATATTTT. Translation: CASSQAISGTRGNTIYF. V is TRBV3-1 (or the pseudogene TRBV3-2) and J is TRBJ1-3; D possibly corresponds to TRBD1 (5 bases). The CDR3 loop spans 17 amino acids. Germline values: CDR1 LGHDT, CDR2 YNNKEL (reference sequence). V shed 1 base and J shed 3 bases, with 16 bases lying between them.

The chain joins TRBV12-5 to TRBJ2-1; 8 bases map to TRBD2. The ends lost 4 bases at V and 6 bases at J; junction bases unmatched: 14. Germline CDR1 LGHNT, CDR2 FRNRAP. This CDR3 is 17 amino acids long. The CDR3 spells CASGSTILSGIFNEQFF. CDR3 sequence (DNA): TGTGCTAGTGGTTCTACAATCCTTAGCGGGATATTCAATGAGCAGTTCTTC.

The genes are TRBV2 and TRBJ2-5; D might be TRBD2 (5 bases). The V end lost 6 bases, the J end lost 5 bases, and 7 bases lay between the germline ends. The CDR3 runs 11 residues. Germline V CDR1 and CDR2: SNHLY, FYNNEI. The CDR3 bases are TGTGCCAGCAGGAGGGTCGAGACCCAGTACTTC. Translation: CASRRVETQYF.

V gene TRBV11-2 combines with J gene TRBJ2-7; D unclear. CDR1 is SGHAT, CDR2 FQNNGV, per germline. Trimming took off 4 bases at V and 7 bases at J, with 11 bases between the two ends. CDR3 length equals 12 residues. The CDR3 spells CASSSGRWEQYF. The CDR3 DNA sequence: TGTGCCAGCAGCTCCGGGCGATGGGAGCAGTACTTC.